This TCR beta chain derives from a study of T cells in Graves' hyperthyroidism and ophthalmopathy. This clonotype occurred a few times. The CDR3 covers 14 residues. Per the germline V gene, CDR1 is LGHNT and CDR2 is FRNRAP. Trimming took off 1 base at V and 9 bases at J, with 15 bases between the two ends. Researchers took RNA transcripts and amplified the TCR beta CDR3 regions from them. A first-round RT-PCR of the TCR CDR3 used the HTBI primer set. TCRdb reprocessed the multiplex PCR reads with MiXCR, giving one entry per CDR3 protein. The sample carries roughly 100,000 distinct CDR3 sequences, around 50% recorded once. For the diagnoses, clinical symptoms, serum thyroxine and TRAb, thyroid ultrasound and orbital computed tomography were used. This sample holds PBMCs from 10 ml fresh peripheral blood.

This TCR came from a middle-aged woman with Graves' hyperthyroidism. The rearrangement links TRBV12-5 to TRBJ1-1; D remains unclear. Material for sequencing was blood. The CDR3 loop reads CASGLGPVLEQAFF. The CDR3 coding sequence is TGTGCTAGTGGTTTGGGACCTGTCCTGGAGCAAGCTTTCTTT.